Below are 28 T cell receptor beta chains sequenced from a single sample in a study of blood T cell repertoires in COVID-19 (dated by TCRdb to 2020 to 2022). The library was built by means of the immunoSEQ multiplex PCR assay. This is the immuneACCESS table as TCRdb keeps it, with only in-frame sequences that have V and J called. A part of the clones is gone; compared with another copy, unresolved V genes explain less than half, and the rest is unexplained. The sample table shows under 300,000 clones, and 70% to 90% are seen once. In total, the top ten clones hold 0.65% to 0.95% of the sample. What was sequenced was peripheral blood. The receptors stem from a woman aged 25 to 39 with acute or convalescent COVID-19.

This chain joins TRBV11-2 and TRBJ2-1; D may be TRBD2 (6 bases). Germline CDR1 is SGHAT and CDR2 is FQNNGV. Trimming stripped 2 bases from V and 10 bases from J, with 15 bases between. This CDR3 has 14 amino acids. The CDR3 protein is CASSLSSANREQFF. Written as DNA, the CDR3 is TGTGCCAGCAGCTTATCTAGCGCGAATCGCGAGCAGTTCTTC.

The genes are TRBV20-1 and TRBJ1-2, with D hard to call. Germline CDR1 reads DFQATT; CDR2 reads SNEGSKA (reference sequence). This CDR3 is built from 10 residues. Trimming stripped 6 bases from V and 7 bases from J, with 9 bases between. For the CDR3, the DNA is TGCAGTGCCAGACTGAGTGGCTACACCTTC. Encoded protein: CSARLSGYTF.

This chain joins TRBV15 and TRBJ2-4; D uncertain. This CDR3 region has 12 residues. V dropped 5 bases and J dropped 9 bases, with 11 bases sitting between them. The V gene's germline CDR1 is LNHNV and CDR2 YYDKDF (reference sequence). The CDR3 region has the DNA TGTGCCACCAGCTTCCCCGGCGGCATTCAGTACTTC. Its protein product is CATSFPGGIQYF.

This chain joins TRBV20-1 and TRBJ1-2; D gene uncertain. Germline CDR1 and CDR2: DFQATT and SNEGSKA (reference sequence). Trimming shortened V by 0 bases and J by 8 bases, and 7 bases separated the two germline ends. This CDR3 has 11 residues. CDR3 loop: CSARDQTGYTF. The DNA of the CDR3 is TGCAGTGCTAGAGATCAAACAGGCTACACCTTC.

The chain carries TRBV6-2 or TRBV6-3 and TRBJ2-1; 14 bases are shared with TRBD2. This CDR3 has 17 amino acids. The germline V gene encodes CDR1 MNHEY and CDR2 SVGEGT. Germline trimming cut 0 bases from V and 8 bases from J; bases unmatched to any gene: 6. CDR3 sequence: CASSYSAGLAGEYEQFF. CDR3 coding DNA: TGTGCCAGCAGTTACTCCGCGGGACTAGCGGGAGAATATGAGCAGTTCTTC.

The rearrangement joins TRBV6-2 or TRBV6-3 to TRBJ2-7; 8 bases map to TRBD1. Trimming at V came to 0 bases and at J to 4 bases, leaving 8 bases not matched to a gene. Germline V gene data show CDR1 as MNHEY and CDR2 as SVGEGT. This CDR3 is 16 amino acids long. The CDR3 loop is CASSYSSTGGLYEQYF. The CDR3 DNA is TGTGCCAGCAGTTACTCGAGTACAGGGGGACTGTACGAGCAGTACTTC.

CDR3 DNA: TGTGCTAGTGGTTTGCCAATACTGGAGACCCAGTACTTC. It yields the protein CASGLPILETQYF. The V and J genes are TRBV12-5 and TRBJ2-5; D remains unclear. V lost 2 bases to trimming and J lost 5 bases, with 9 bases between them. Germline CDR1 reads LGHNT; CDR2 reads FRNRAP. This CDR3 region has 13 residues.

The chain's CDR3 is CASSPRTSPDTQYF. CDR3 DNA sequence: TGTGCCAGCAGCCCAAGGACTAGTCCAGATACGCAGTATTTT. This chain links TRBV11-3 with TRBJ2-3, with TRBD2 matching over 7 bases. J gave up 4 bases and V 5 bases, and 6 bases lay outside the gene matches. This CDR3 contains 14 residues. CDR1 and CDR2 from the germline V gene are SGHNT and YENEEA.

This clone was counted between two and nine times. The CDR3 coding sequence is TGTGCCAGCAGCTTTACAGGTCCCGCAGATACGCAGTATTTT. This gives the protein CASSFTGPADTQYF. V usage is TRBV5-4 and J usage is TRBJ2-3; perhaps TRBD1 as D (5 bases). Germline V gives CDR1 SGHNT, CDR2 YYREEE (reference sequence). The CDR3 runs 14 residues. The V gene lost 2 bases and the J gene lost 4 bases, with 11 bases spanning the gap. Supplemented by reference TRBV5-4 and TRBJ2-3, the full variable domain reads ETGVTQSPTHLIKTRGQQVTLRCSSQSGHNTVSWYQQALGQGPQFIFQYYREEENGRGNFPPRFSGLQFPNYSSELNVNALELDDSALYLCASSFTGPADTQYFGPGTRLTVL.

This CDR3 reads CASSQTRIRGVTGELFF. The CDR3 coding sequence is TGTGCCAGCAGCCAGACTAGGATAAGAGGGGTGACCGGGGAGCTGTTTTTT. The chain is built from TRBV14 and TRBJ2-2; maybe TRBD2 (6 bases). The CDR3 covers 17 residues. The V and J ends lost 3 bases and 5 bases respectively, with 19 bases between them. Germline V gene data show CDR1 as SGHDN and CDR2 as FVKESK.

This clone was seen once. This CDR3 reads CASGLASLAGDYNEQFF. DNA of the CDR3: TGTGCTAGTGGTTTGGCCTCCCTAGCGGGAGACTATAATGAGCAGTTCTTC. The chain is built from TRBV12-5 and TRBJ2-1; 10 bases fit TRBD2. The V gene's germline CDR1 is LGHNT and CDR2 FRNRAP. V dropped 1 base and J dropped 7; count of bases not matched to a gene: 10. The CDR3 totals 17 residues.

The rearrangement uses TRBV6-2 or TRBV6-3 and TRBJ2-3, with TRBD2 matching over 10 bases. The ends lost 2 bases at V and 4 bases at J; junction bases unmatched: 3. Germline assignment: CDR1 MNHEY and CDR2 SVGEGT. This CDR3 spans 15 amino acids. Here the CDR3 DNA reads TGTGCCAGCAGTTACGGGAGCGGGAGGGCAGATACGCAGTATTTT. Protein product: CASSYGSGRADTQYF.

This clone was seen a handful of times. This sequence joins TRBV2 and TRBJ2-1; 13 bases match TRBD2. Trimming at V came to 6 bases and at J to 7 bases, leaving 6 bases not matched to a gene. In germline, CDR1 is SNHLY, CDR2 FYNNEI. There are 15 residues in the CDR3. The CDR3 loop reads CASSFTSGRGNEQFF. The CDR3 DNA follows: TGTGCCAGCAGCTTCACTAGCGGGAGGGGTAATGAGCAGTTCTTC.

DNA for the CDR3: TGCGCCAGCAGCGAGTCCGGACTAGCGGGAGTCGAGCAGTTCTTC. Translated, it gives CASSESGLAGVEQFF. This chain uses TRBV5-1 with TRBJ2-1; TRBD2 matches 13 bases. With 4 bases clipped from V and 10 bases from J, the junction kept 8 bases outside the gene matches. Germline V gives CDR1 SGHRS, CDR2 YFSETQ. This CDR3 contains 15 residues.

The rearrangement uses TRBV7-9 and TRBJ2-1, with 9 bases lining up with TRBD2. V dropped 6 bases and J dropped 5; count of bases not matched to a gene: 8. The CDR3 is 15 residues long. The germline V gene encodes CDR1 SEHNR and CDR2 FQNEAQ (reference sequence). CDR3 DNA sequence: TGTGCCAGCAGTTCCCTAGGACTAGCGAACAATGAGCAGTTCTTC. Protein: CASSSLGLANNEQFF.

This clone was detected only a few times. The rearrangement links TRBV25-1 to TRBJ1-6, with no clear D. V lost 3 bases to trimming and J lost 6 bases, with 6 bases between them. CDR3 length equals 13 residues. The germline V gene has CDR1 MGHDK and CDR2 SYGVNS. The CDR3 loop is CASSDRPNSPLHF. The CDR3 bases are TGTGCCAGCAGTGACAGGCCTAATTCACCCCTCCACTTT.

The V and J genes are TRBV5-1 and TRBJ2-7; 8 nucleotides align to TRBD1. Losses at the gene ends were 5 bases for V and 3 bases for J; bases not matched to a gene: 7. There are 14 residues in the CDR3. Germline CDR1 SGHRS, CDR2 YFSETQ. The CDR3 nucleotides are TGCGCCAGCAGTTACCGCGGACAGGGCTACGAGCAGTACTTC. Its protein is CASSYRGQGYEQYF.

The chain joins TRBV5-5 to TRBJ2-7, with D unresolved. V was pared by 2 bases and J by 3 bases, with 12 bases between. Germline V gene sequence: CDR1 SGHKS, CDR2 YYEKEE (reference sequence). The CDR3 contains 14 residues. The CDR3 loop is CASSFYRGNYEQYF. The CDR3 bases are TGTGCCAGCAGCTTCTATCGAGGCAACTACGAGCAGTACTTC. Complete variable domain (other parts from reference TRBV5-5 and TRBJ2-7): DAGVTQSPTHLIKTRGQQVTLRCSPISGHKSVSWYQQVLGQGPQFIFQYYEKEERGRGNFPDRFSARQFPNYSSELNVNALLLGDSALYLCASSFYRGNYEQYFGPGTRLTVT.

This chain joins TRBV4-3 and TRBJ2-2; D unclear. This CDR3 has 13 residues. Per the germline V gene, CDR1 is LGHNA and CDR2 is YSLEER. Trimming cost V 4 bases and J 6 bases, with 9 bases left between them. The DNA for the CDR3 is TGCGCCAGCAGCCGCGTCACGCCCGGGGAGCTGTTTTTT. This codes for CASSRVTPGELFF.

The V call is TRBV4-1, the J call TRBJ2-1, with D unresolved. Germline values: CDR1 MGHRA, CDR2 YSYEKL. The CDR3 extends over 13 amino acids. V was shortened by 1 base and J by 5 bases, with 6 bases between the two germline ends. The CDR3 sequence: CASSQVLDNEQFF. In DNA form, the CDR3 reads TGCGCCAGCAGCCAAGTTTTAGACAATGAGCAGTTCTTC.

The chain couples TRBV5-4 to TRBJ1-3, with TRBD1 identical over 8 bases. This CDR3 has 16 amino acids. Looked up from germline, CDR1 is SGHNT and CDR2 is YYREEE (reference sequence). The V gene end was trimmed by 0 bases and the J gene end by 0 bases; junction bases not matched to a gene: 2. The DNA of the CDR3 is TGTGCCAGCAGCTTGGGGGACAGGAGCTCTGGAAACACCATATATTTT. It encodes CASSLGDRSSGNTIYF. Supplemented by reference TRBV5-4 and TRBJ1-3, the full variable domain reads ETGVTQSPTHLIKTRGQQVTLRCSSQSGHNTVSWYQQALGQGPQFIFQYYREEENGRGNFPPRFSGLQFPNYSSELNVNALELDDSALYLCASSLGDRSSGNTIYFGEGSWLTVV.

The chain carries TRBV19 and TRBJ1-3, with D possibly TRBD1 on 6 matching bases. V gave up 7 bases and J gave up 0 bases, with 13 bases separating them. Germline V gene lookup returns CDR1 LNHDA and CDR2 SQIVND (reference sequence). This CDR3 is built from 15 residues. The CDR3 reads CASTPGVSSGNTIYF. The CDR3 coding sequence is TGTGCCAGTACCCCAGGGGTGAGCTCTGGAAACACCATATATTTT. Full variable domain (remainder filled in from reference TRBV19 and TRBJ1-3): DGGITQSPKYLFRKEGQNVTLSCEQNLNHDAMYWYRQDPGQGLRLIYYSQIVNDFQKGDIAEGYSVSREKKESFPLTVTSAQKNPTAFYLCASTPGVSSGNTIYFGEGSWLTVV.

CDR3 sequence: CASSVSDGTTGNTIYF. Written as DNA, the CDR3 is TGTGCCAGCAGCGTCTCCGACGGGACAACTGGAAACACCATATATTTT. The chain uses TRBV9 and TRBJ1-3; D may be TRBD1 (6 bases). Germline CDR1 SGDLS, CDR2 YYNGEE. The CDR3 extends over 16 amino acids. Trimming pared 2 bases from V and 2 bases from J, leaving 14 bases between.

The V call is TRBV9, the J call TRBJ1-1; D may be TRBD1 (6 bases). Germline CDR1 and CDR2: SGDLS and YYNGEE. The CDR3 runs to 14 residues. V dropped 2 bases and J dropped 4 bases, with 12 bases sitting between them. CDR3 sequence reads: CASSVNTGFTEAFF. CDR3 nucleotide sequence: TGTGCCAGCAGCGTTAATACAGGGTTCACTGAAGCTTTCTTT.

The genes are TRBV25-1 and TRBJ1-6; TRBD1 matches at 9 bases. Germline CDR1 MGHDK, CDR2 SYGVNS. The V and J ends lost 10 bases and 10 bases, in that order; junction bases with no gene match: 11. The CDR3 sequence is 14 residues long. CDR3 sequence (DNA): TGTGCCACCTACAACCGGGACAGGGACTCACCCCTCCACTTT. Its protein product is CATYNRDRDSPLHF.

The rearrangement links TRBV11-2 to TRBJ1-6; D may be TRBD1 (5 bases). V was pared by 0 bases and J by 7 bases, with 13 bases between. The CDR3 is 16 amino acids. Germline-derived CDR1 and CDR2 are SGHAT and FQNNGV. The CDR3 DNA reads as TGTGCCAGCAGCTTAGATGGGGGGAATCGGAATTCACCCCTCCACTTT. It specifies CASSLDGGNRNSPLHF.

The chain couples TRBV5-1 to TRBJ2-1; 9 nucleotides align to TRBD1. The CDR3 is 15 residues long. Germline V lookup: CDR1 SGHRS, CDR2 YFSETQ. The V gene end was trimmed by 0 bases and the J gene end by 4 bases; junction bases not matched to a gene: 2. The CDR3 sequence is CASSLDGTGYNEQFF. Here the CDR3 DNA reads TGCGCCAGCAGCTTGGATGGGACAGGGTACAATGAGCAGTTCTTC. Variable domain in full (rest from reference TRBV5-1 and TRBJ2-1): KAGVTQTPRYLIKTRGQQVTLSCSPISGHRSVSWYQQTPGQGLQFLFEYFSETQRNKGNFPGRFSGRQFSNSRSEMNVSTLELGDSALYLCASSLDGTGYNEQFFGPGTRLTVL.

This clone was seen just once. The chain combines TRBV6-2 or TRBV6-3 with TRBJ2-2; 8 bases are shared with TRBD2. This CDR3 is 18 amino acids long. V lost 6 bases and J lost 3; bases outside the gene matches: 15. Germline V gene data show CDR1 as MNHEY and CDR2 as SVGEGT. The CDR3 region is CASSPGLARRVDTGELFF. For the CDR3, the DNA is TGTGCCAGCAGCCCCGGACTAGCCCGGAGGGTTGACACCGGGGAGCTGTTTTTT.